This section outlines one TCR beta chain sequence together with its context. The antigen remains undetermined. The CDR3 extends over 20 amino acids. Germline V lookup: CDR1 ENHRY, CDR2 SYGVKD. V was trimmed by 2 bases and J by 1 base, leaving 21 bases between them. This sample was taken from a study of T-cell reconstitution after alpha-beta-depleted transplantation in children. TCRbeta library construction was performed incorporating unique molecular identifiers. Via MiXCR, TCRdb re-called the PCR reads, giving one row per CDR3 protein. Of 450,000 to 550,000 distinct CDR3 sequences in the sample, about an eighth were seen once. Study-level findings and limits: From surviving recipient T cells and thymic progenitors came the high day-60 TCRbeta diversity observed in some patients. Reportedly, alpha-beta T cells present about two months post-transplant originated from several hundred expanded clones of graft origin. Among T cells one year after transplant, newly produced cells accounted for most counts and diversity.

This TCR was recovered from a female patient between 2 and 10 years old who had a stem cell transplant for aplastic anemia, so the T cells may come from the graft donor. The V and J genes are TRBV10-3 and TRBJ1-6; unclear D gene. The sample here was PBMCs, mostly from graft donor cells, taken 180 days after TCRalphabeta/CD19-depleted stem cell transplant. CDR3 nucleotides: TGTGCCATCAGTGAGGCTGGGGATCCCGGTCGGGGTTCCTATAATTCACCCCTCCACTTT. Encoded protein: CAISEAGDPGRGSYNSPLHF.